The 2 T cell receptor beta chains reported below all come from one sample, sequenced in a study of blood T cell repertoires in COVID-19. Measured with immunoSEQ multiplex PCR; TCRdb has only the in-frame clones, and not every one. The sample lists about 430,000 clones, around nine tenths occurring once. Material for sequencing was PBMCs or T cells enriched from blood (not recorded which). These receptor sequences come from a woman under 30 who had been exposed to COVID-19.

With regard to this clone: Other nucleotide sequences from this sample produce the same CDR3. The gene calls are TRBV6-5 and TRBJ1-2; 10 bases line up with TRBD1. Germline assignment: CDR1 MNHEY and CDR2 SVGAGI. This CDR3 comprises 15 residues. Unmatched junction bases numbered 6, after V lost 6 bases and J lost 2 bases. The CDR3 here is CASSPPGQGNYGYTF. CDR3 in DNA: TGTGCCAGCAGCCCCCCGGGACAGGGGAACTATGGCTACACCTTC.

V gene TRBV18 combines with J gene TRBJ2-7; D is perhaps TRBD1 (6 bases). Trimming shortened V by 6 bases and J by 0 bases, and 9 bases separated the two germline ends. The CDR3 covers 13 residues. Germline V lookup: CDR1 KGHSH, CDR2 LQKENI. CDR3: CASSRTVSYEQYF. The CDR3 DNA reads TGTGCCAGCTCGCGGACAGTCTCCTACGAGCAGTACTTC.